The clone carrying this T cell receptor (beta chain) was counted at least ten times. Antigen specificity is unknown. This sample stems from a study of T-cell reconstitution after alpha-beta-depleted transplantation in children. The study's findings and limits: By one year post-transplant, T-cell counts and diversity largely arose from T cells that were newly produced. Surviving recipient T cells and thymic progenitors underlay high day-60 TCRbeta diversity in some patients. Two months or so post-transplant, alpha-beta T cells reportedly derived from several hundred expanded graft clones.

For TCRbeta, the library was prepared with unique molecular identifiers. TCRdb processed the PCR reads anew with MiXCR; each CDR3 protein has one entry. This sample has a few hundred thousand distinct CDR3 sequences; roughly 11% occur once, and the top ten carry about 25%. Germline CDR1 KGHSH, CDR2 LQKENI. This CDR3 comprises 13 residues. Between the trimmed V and J ends, which lost 8 bases and 1 base, there was a span of 12 bases. The J gene is TRBJ2-7, the V gene TRBV18; D is tentatively TRBD1 or TRBD2 (5 bases each). The clonotype originates from a male patient between 2 and 15 years old who had a stem cell transplant for chronic granulomatous disease, so the T cells may come from the graft donor. The material sequenced was peripheral blood, taken 180 days after TCRalphabeta/CD19-depleted stem cell transplant. The CDR3, as DNA: TGTGCCAGCACATGGGACCAGTCCTACGAGCAGTACTTC. Its protein is CASTWDQSYEQYF.